This entry describes one T cell receptor (beta chain). The germline V gene encodes CDR1 LGHDT and CDR2 YNNKEL (reference sequence). The germline V and J ends were trimmed by 4 bases and 5 bases, with 8 bases remaining between them. The CDR3 is made up of 12 amino acids. This sample is part of a study of blood T cell repertoires in COVID-19. Produced via immunoSEQ multiplex PCR; TCRdb's table is partial and in-frame only. The sample includes just over 25,000 clones, nearly 90% seen only once; the top ten take over 9%. Specimen: peripheral blood. This sequence was found in a man between 65 and 80 years old with acute or convalescent COVID-19. The chain employs TRBV3-1 (or the pseudogene TRBV3-2) and TRBJ2-5; perhaps TRBD1 as D (5 bases). This chain's CDR3 is CASSPAGETQYF. In DNA form, the CDR3 reads TGTGCCAGCAGCCCTGCAGGGGAGACCCAGTACTTC.